This TCR beta chain appears in the sequencing data of a study of cytomegalovirus exposure and HLA in healthy donors. Turning to this clone: The antigen is not known.

General study points: A later analysis revealed that TCR association rates differed between HLA loci, peaking at DRB1 and bottoming out at HLA-C. Per published reports, the classifier diagnosed cytomegalovirus status with high specificity and sensitivity.

Both 60 Vbeta primers and 13 Jbeta primers went into the PCR. Only in-frame clones appear in the TCRdb table, and some are missing; sequencing was by immunoSEQ multiplex PCR. The table records around 200,000 clones, 60% to 80% of them present only once. Germline V gives CDR1 SNHLY, CDR2 FYNNEI. Trimming removed 5 bases at V and 0 bases at J, with 13 bases between. The CDR3 sequence is 15 residues long. The clonotype was recovered from a male donor in good health and CMV-seronegative. The source material was PBMCs. V gene TRBV2 combines with J gene TRBJ1-2; a possible D gene is TRBD1 (6 bases). CDR3 region: CASSSTGQSNYGYTF. The CDR3 DNA is TGTGCCAGCAGTTCTACTGGACAGTCTAACTATGGCTACACCTTC.